Listed here are 23 T cell receptor beta chains from one sample, sequenced in a study of CD8+CD57+ T cells in acquired aplastic anemia. Genomic DNA templated the TCR beta VDJ and CDR3 profiling. From the reads, TCRdb called clonotypes with MiXCR, one entry per CDR3 protein. The sample has about 140,000 distinct CDR3 sequences, more than 35% seen once; the top ten hold roughly 8.9%. The sample consisted of sorted CD4+, CD8+, or CD8+CD57+ T cells (not recorded which) from PBMCs. Source of these receptors: a human donor in good health, serving as a control.

This clonotype was seen repeatedly, ten times or more. The chain joins TRBV6-5 to TRBJ2-3; D might be TRBD2 (6 bases). Between the trimmed V and J ends, which lost 1 base and 1 base, there was a span of 12 bases. The germline V gene encodes CDR1 MNHEY and CDR2 SVGAGI. This CDR3 region has 16 residues. The CDR3 protein is CASSYYGGKGTDTQYF. The CDR3 DNA reads as TGTGCCAGCAGTTACTATGGCGGGAAGGGCACAGATACGCAGTATTTT.

The rearrangement joins TRBV12-3 or TRBV12-4 to TRBJ1-2; a possible D gene is TRBD1 (5 bases). The CDR3 loop spans 16 amino acids. The V end was cut by 2 bases, the J end by 0 bases, with 13 bases between. The CDR3 loop reads CASSLSSGGANYGYTF. The CDR3 bases are TGTGCCAGCAGTTTATCTAGCGGGGGGGCTAACTATGGCTACACCTTC.

This clonotype was seen a few times. The chain is built from TRBV6-1 and TRBJ1-2; D may be TRBD1 (5 bases). Germline V gene lookup returns CDR1 MNHNS and CDR2 SASEGT. This CDR3 has 12 amino acids. The V and J ends lost 7 bases and 6 bases respectively, with 12 bases between them. The CDR3 reads CASIEGLNGYTF. CDR3 coding DNA: TGTGCCAGCATAGAGGGGTTAAATGGCTACACCTTC.

The chain combines TRBV5-4 with TRBJ2-4; D remains unclear. Trimming pared 0 bases from V and 1 base from J, leaving 8 bases between. This CDR3 is built from 15 residues. The V gene's germline CDR1 is SGHNT and CDR2 YYREEE (reference sequence). CDR3: CASSLEGRAKNIQYF. The CDR3 bases are TGTGCCAGCAGCTTGGAGGGTCGGGCCAAAAACATTCAGTACTTC.

The J gene is TRBJ1-5, the V gene TRBV3-1; TRBD1 is a possible D gene (5 bases). CDR3 length: 15 residues. CDR1 is LGHDT, CDR2 YNNKEL, per germline (reference sequence). The ends were cut back, 5 bases at V and 2 bases at J, with 13 bases in the middle. CDR3 sequence: CASSKGEGRNQPQHF. CDR3 DNA: TGTGCCAGCAGCAAAGGGGAAGGCCGCAATCAGCCCCAGCATTTT.

The table lists this clonotype with a few counts. A read error may explain this, as a much larger clone is one base away. Because it lacks the conserved phenylalanine or tryptophan at the end, this CDR3 is likely a read error. The V and J genes are TRBV9 and TRBJ2-5; D ambiguous. This CDR3 spans 13 amino acids. Germline V gene lookup returns CDR1 SGDLS and CDR2 YYNGEE. With 0 bases removed from V and 9 bases from J, the gap between germline ends came to 12 bases. This CDR3 is CASSVGDSGPQYL. The CDR3 region has the DNA TGTGCCAGCAGCGTAGGGGATTCGGGTCCCCAGTACCTC.

With regard to this clonotype: One base away lies a much larger clone, so this may be a sequencing read error. The V and J genes are TRBV10-1 and TRBJ1-1; D not resolved. Trimming shortened V by 6 bases and J by 8 bases, and 13 bases separated the two germline ends. The CDR3 runs to 12 residues. Germline assignment: CDR1 WNHNN and CDR2 SYGVQD (reference sequence). In DNA, the CDR3 is TGCGCCAGCAGGGGCGCTCGGCGCGAAGCTTTCTTT. Its protein product is CASRGARREAFF.

This clonotype has at least ten counts. The chain employs TRBV2 and TRBJ2-2; 8 nucleotides align to TRBD1. Germline V CDR1 and CDR2: SNHLY, FYNNEI. The length of the CDR3 is 15 residues. V lost 4 bases to trimming and J lost 4 bases; unmatched junction nucleotides: 5. The CDR3 loop reads CASSARGRGTGELFF. In DNA form, the CDR3 reads TGTGCCAGCAGTGCCAGGGGGCGAGGCACCGGGGAGCTGTTTTTT.

This rearrangement joins TRBV5-4 to TRBJ2-5, with 7 positions matching TRBD2. This CDR3 comprises 15 residues. CDR1 SGHNT and CDR2 YYREEE come from the germline V gene (reference sequence). The V gene end was trimmed by 4 bases and the J gene end by 5 bases; junction bases not matched to a gene: 11. CDR3 sequence: CASSPRGGGEETQYF. DNA for the CDR3: TGTGCCAGCAGCCCCCGGGGCGGGGGTGAGGAGACCCAGTACTTC.

The J gene is TRBJ1-6, the V gene TRBV19, with D hard to call. Germline V gives CDR1 LNHDA, CDR2 SQIVND (reference sequence). V was pared by 5 bases and J by 10 bases, with 12 bases between. The length of the CDR3 is 13 residues. DNA of the CDR3: TGTGCCAGTAGTTGGTCCGGAGGGTCACCCCTCCACTTT. Protein sequence: CASSWSGGSPLHF.

At least ten counts were recorded for this clonotype. The V and J genes are TRBV29-1 and TRBJ2-3; the D is unclear. CDR3 length equals 12 residues. The germline CDR1 and CDR2 sequences are SQVTM and ANQGSEA. Between the trimmed V and J ends, which lost 2 bases and 5 bases, there was a span of 8 bases. Written as DNA, the CDR3 is TGCAGCGTTGAAACCGCGCGAGATACGCAGTATTTT. It yields the protein CSVETARDTQYF.

The chain uses TRBV7-2 and TRBJ2-1, with 7 bases matching TRBD1. The CDR3 loop spans 16 amino acids. Germline CDR1 and CDR2: SGHTA and FQGNSA. With V trimmed by 1 base and J by 9 bases, 12 bases remained unmatched. The CDR3 protein is CASSLGHYRGRGEQFF. The DNA for the CDR3 is TGTGCCAGCAGCTTAGGGCATTACAGGGGTAGGGGTGAGCAGTTCTTC.

This clonotype was counted at least ten times. This rearrangement joins TRBV19 to TRBJ2-1; D is possibly TRBD1 or TRBD2 (5 bases each). The CDR3 runs to 12 residues. From germline, CDR1 is LNHDA and CDR2 SQIVND (reference sequence). Between the trimmed V and J ends, which lost 7 bases and 7 bases, there was a span of 11 bases. CDR3 loop: CASTGTGNEQFF. DNA for the CDR3: TGTGCCAGTACCGGGACGGGGAATGAGCAGTTCTTC.

The V and J genes are TRBV7-3 and TRBJ2-5, with no clear D. Deletions cut 5 bases from V and 5 bases from J, with 12 bases between. The CDR3 has 13 residues. Germline assignment: CDR1 SGHTA and CDR2 FQGTGA. This chain's CDR3 is CASSRTSDETQYF. In DNA, the CDR3 is TGTGCCAGCAGCCGTACCAGCGATGAGACCCAGTACTTC.

The V gene is TRBV27, the J gene TRBJ2-3; the match to TRBD2 covers 16 bases. The germline CDR1 and CDR2 sequences are MNHEY and SMNVEV (reference sequence). The V segment lost 5 bases and the J segment 7 bases; nucleotides outside the gene matches: 12. This CDR3 spans 18 amino acids. In nucleotides, the CDR3 is TGTGCCAGCAGTCCAGGGACTAGCGGGAGGGCGCTGTTGAATACGCAGTATTTT. As protein: CASSPGTSGRALLNTQYF.

In the case of this clonotype: Being one base from a much bigger clone, this may be a read error. The chain joins TRBV5-1 to TRBJ1-2, with D possibly being TRBD1 (6 bases). The length of the CDR3 is 14 residues. Germline loops: CDR1 SGHRS, CDR2 YFSETQ. The DNA of the CDR3 is TGCTCCAGCAGCTTGGCACACGGGGGCGGTGGCTACACCTTC. This sequence encodes CSSSLAHGGGGYTF.

The V call is TRBV20-1, the J call TRBJ1-1; 8 bases are shared with TRBD1. This CDR3 comprises 13 residues. Germline loops: CDR1 DFQATT, CDR2 SNEGSKA (reference sequence). Trimming took 5 bases from V and 6 from J; bases not matched to a gene: 8. Here the CDR3 reads CSAVDRGRSEAFF. CDR3 coding DNA: TGCAGTGCTGTTGACAGGGGCAGGTCTGAAGCTTTCTTT.

Concerning this clonotype itself: With a much larger clone just one base away, this may be a read error. The CDR3, as DNA: TGTGCCAGCAGCTTAACCGGGGGGGCCTACCATGAGCAGTCCTTC. It encodes CASSLTGGAYHEQSF. The chain uses TRBV11-1 and TRBJ2-1, with 8 bases lining up with TRBD2. Germline V lookup: CDR1 SGHAT, CDR2 FQDESV (reference sequence). This CDR3 contains 15 residues. Full variable domain (outside the CDR3, taken from reference TRBV11-1 and TRBJ2-1): EAEVAQSPRYKITEKSQAVAFWCDPISGHATLYWYRQILGQGPELLVQFQDESVVDDSQLPKDRFSAERLKGVDSTLKIQPAELGDSAMYLCASSLTGGAYHEQSFGPGTRLTVL.

This clonotype was picked up many times. The rearrangement links TRBV30 to TRBJ1-1; D is undetermined. The CDR3 is 15 amino acids. CDR1 is GTSNPN, CDR2 SVGIG, per germline (reference sequence). The ends were cut back, 2 bases at V and 0 bases at J, with 13 bases in the middle. This CDR3 is CAWSSIGRMNTEAFF. The DNA for the CDR3 is TGTGCCTGGAGTAGTATCGGCAGAATGAACACTGAAGCTTTCTTT.

The rearrangement uses TRBV24-1 and TRBJ1-3, with a tentative D call TRBD1 (5 bases). CDR1 and CDR2 (germline): KGHDR, SFDVKD. V shed 3 bases and J shed 4 bases, with 18 bases lying between them. This CDR3 is built from 17 residues. Written as DNA, the CDR3 is TGTGCCACCAGTGATCCGCCGGGCAGGGTATCCGGAAACACCATATATTTT. Its protein is CATSDPPGRVSGNTIYF.

V is TRBV19 and J is TRBJ1-4; D possibly corresponds to TRBD1 (5 bases). Germline V lookup: CDR1 LNHDA, CDR2 SQIVND (reference sequence). V was shortened by 1 base and J by 7 bases, with 7 bases between the two germline ends. This CDR3 is built from 13 residues. CDR3 sequence reads: CASSIARGEKLFF. CDR3 coding DNA: TGTGCCAGTAGTATAGCGAGGGGTGAAAAACTGTTTTTT.

A few counts support this clonotype. The chain carries TRBV19 and TRBJ2-7; D gene ambiguous. Germline V CDR1 and CDR2: LNHDA, SQIVND (reference sequence). Trimming left V 2 bases short and J 6 bases short, with 8 bases between. CDR3 size: 12 residues. This CDR3 is CASSITAGEQYF. CDR3 coding DNA: TGTGCCAGTAGTATAACAGCTGGCGAGCAGTACTTC.

This clonotype was recorded at least ten times. This chain connects TRBV5-1 to TRBJ2-7; the D gene could be TRBD1 or TRBD2 (5 bases each). CDR1 is SGHRS, CDR2 YFSETQ, per germline. This CDR3 comprises 16 residues. V was clipped by 0 bases and J by 2 bases, with 15 bases between them. The CDR3 is CASSLGAGSFPYEQYF. DNA for the CDR3: TGCGCCAGCAGCTTGGGCGCAGGGAGCTTCCCCTACGAGCAGTACTTC.